This T cell receptor beta chain was recovered during a study of blood T cell repertoires in COVID-19. About the study: T cells, B-cell-depleted T cells, or PBMCs supplied cDNA or gDNA.

As originally analysed: Amplification with reference gene primers provided the estimates of nucleated cell counts. The method was immunoSEQ multiplex PCR; TCRdb's version includes in-frame clones alone and lacks a portion of them. D and trimming were read from the DNA, whereas the V and J calls and clone size are those reported in that table. The sample consists of 120,000 to 150,000 clones, around 86% of them appearing once. The ends lost 2 bases at V and 9 bases at J; junction bases unmatched: 7. Germline V gives CDR1 MNHEY, CDR2 SMNVEV (reference sequence). This CDR3 region has 13 residues. What was sequenced was peripheral blood. The receptor was isolated from a man aged 50-59 years who had recovered from COVID-19. V gene TRBV27 combines with J gene TRBJ2-7, with 7 bases lining up with TRBD1. CDR3: CASSLDQGDRQYF. The CDR3 DNA sequence: TGTGCCAGCAGTTTAGACCAGGGGGATCGGCAGTACTTC.